The 16 T cell receptor beta chains given below trace back to one sample, sequenced in a study of cytomegalovirus exposure and HLA in healthy donors. Profiling relied on immunoSEQ multiplex PCR, and the TCRdb table lists in-frame clones only, not all of them. The sample holds roughly 60,000 clones, 92% seen once. The sample was PBMCs. These receptors all stem from a woman aged 18-29 years in good health and CMV-seronegative.

The table lists this clone with a count of one. The chain couples TRBV9 to TRBJ2-7; D is perhaps TRBD2 (7 bases). This CDR3 contains 19 residues. V was shortened by 0 bases and J by 0 bases, with 22 bases between the two germline ends. Germline V gene lookup returns CDR1 SGDLS and CDR2 YYNGEE. The CDR3 protein is CASSVEWRETGPSSYEQYF. The CDR3 DNA is TGTGCCAGCAGCGTAGAATGGCGGGAGACAGGTCCGAGCTCCTACGAGCAGTACTTC.

The chain carries TRBV28 and TRBJ2-7; 7 nucleotides align to TRBD2. The CDR3 runs to 16 residues. CDR1 is MDHEN, CDR2 SYDVKM, per germline. V trimming: 4 bases; J trimming: 0 bases; junction bases outside the gene matches: 9. In DNA form, the CDR3 reads TGTGCCAGCAGTTCGGCGCGGAGCGGGAACTCCTACGAGCAGTACTTC. Translating gives CASSSARSGNSYEQYF.

This clone was seen only once. This rearrangement joins TRBV7-8 to TRBJ1-6; a possible D gene is TRBD1 (5 bases). Germline-derived CDR1 and CDR2 are SGHVS and FQNEAQ. The CDR3 sequence is 12 residues long. Trimming left V 5 bases short and J 8 bases short, with 7 bases between. CDR3 nucleotides: TGTGCCAGCAGCAGCAGGGATTCACCCCTCCACTTT. This codes for CASSSRDSPLHF.

This clone was detected only once. This chain joins TRBV4-2 and TRBJ1-2; 7 bases match TRBD1. The CDR3 loop spans 13 amino acids. Per the germline V gene, CDR1 is LGHNA and CDR2 is YNFKEQ. The V and J ends lost 4 bases and 2 bases, in that order; junction bases with no gene match: 1. The CDR3 DNA reads TGTGCCAGCAGCCCGGGACAGAACTATGGCTACACCTTC. Translated, it gives CASSPGQNYGYTF.

This sequence joins TRBV28 and TRBJ2-1; D is unresolved. V lost 8 bases to trimming and J lost 8 bases, with 13 bases between them. The germline gives CDR1 MDHEN, CDR2 SYDVKM. This CDR3 is built from 12 residues. CDR3 coding DNA: TGTGCCAGCCTATCAGGAAGTGATGAGCAGTTCTTC. This encodes CASLSGSDEQFF.

This clone was seen a few times. The chain employs TRBV11-2 and TRBJ1-1; perhaps TRBD1 as D (6 bases). The CDR3 has 17 residues. Trimming cost V 6 bases and J 5 bases, with 25 bases left between them. Looked up from germline, CDR1 is SGHAT and CDR2 is FQNNGV. The CDR3 here is CASRLASRGGLHTEAFF. CDR3 DNA: TGTGCCAGCAGACTTGCAAGCAGGGGCGGTCTACATACTGAAGCTTTCTTT.

This clone showed up just a few times. V and J are TRBV4-2 and TRBJ2-7, with TRBD1 identical over 9 bases. The J segment lost 5 bases and the V segment lost 0 bases, leaving 8 bases of the junction unmatched. This CDR3 has 16 residues. Germline values: CDR1 LGHNA, CDR2 YNFKEQ. The DNA for the CDR3 is TGTGCCAGCAGCCAAGATCGAGGGACAGGGCCCGACGAGCAGTACTTC. Translating gives CASSQDRGTGPDEQYF.

Worth noting for this clone: The junction and the germline gene differ at one end; a read error may be behind it. This chain links TRBV30 with TRBJ1-4, with D possibly matching TRBD1 (5 bases). This CDR3 has 15 amino acids. The germline V gene encodes CDR1 GTSNPN and CDR2 SVGIG (reference sequence). The CDR3 loop is CVWSVLDSPNEKLFF. CDR3 coding DNA: TGTGTCTGGAGTGTACTTGACAGCCCTAATGAAAAACTGTTTTTT.

The rearrangement links TRBV9 to TRBJ2-2, with TRBD2 matching over 7 bases. CDR1 and CDR2 (germline): SGDLS, YYNGEE. Losses at the gene ends were 0 bases for V and 1 base for J; bases not matched to a gene: 0. The CDR3 has 15 residues. CDR3 nucleotides: TGTGCCAGCAGCGTAGCGGGAGGGAACACCGGGGAGCTGTTTTTT. Encoded protein: CASSVAGGNTGELFF.

The gene calls are TRBV7-8 and TRBJ1-1; D is uncertain. The V end was cut by 1 base, the J end by 2 bases, with 8 bases between. There are 14 residues in the CDR3. The germline CDR1 and CDR2 sequences are SGHVS and FQNEAQ. The CDR3 DNA sequence: TGTGCCAGCAGCTTAGAACACACAAACACTGAAGCTTTCTTT. Translated: CASSLEHTNTEAFF.

The V and J genes are TRBV10-1 and TRBJ1-1; TRBD1 matches 11 bases. With V trimmed by 3 bases and J by 5 bases, 8 bases remained unmatched. The CDR3 has 16 residues. Per the germline V gene, CDR1 is WNHNN and CDR2 is SYGVQD (reference sequence). CDR3 sequence reads: CASSEGTGGKRTEAFF. In nucleotides, the CDR3 is TGCGCCAGCAGTGAAGGGACAGGGGGGAAGAGGACTGAAGCTTTCTTT.

The V and J genes are TRBV5-5 and TRBJ2-1, with 9 bases matching TRBD1. The CDR3 totals 15 residues. Germline V gene sequence: CDR1 SGHKS, CDR2 YYEKEE (reference sequence). Trimming at V came to 5 bases and at J to 4 bases, leaving 7 bases not matched to a gene. The CDR3 is CASSGDRGAYNEQFF. CDR3 nucleotides: TGTGCCAGCAGTGGAGACAGGGGGGCATACAATGAGCAGTTCTTC.

The chain couples TRBV2 to TRBJ2-3, with 8 bases that match TRBD2. J gave up 4 bases and V 4 bases, and 7 bases lay outside the gene matches. Germline CDR1 SNHLY, CDR2 FYNNEI. The CDR3 runs 15 residues. In nucleotides, the CDR3 is TGTGCCAGCAGTGTCCAACGGGGGGGGGCAGATACGCAGTATTTT. It is translated as CASSVQRGGADTQYF.

The chain links TRBV6-1 to TRBJ2-2, with D maybe TRBD1 (5 bases). CDR3 length: 13 residues. V was pared by 7 bases and J by 4 bases, with 10 bases between. CDR1 MNHNS and CDR2 SASEGT come from the germline V gene. CDR3 loop: CASIQAFTGELFF. The CDR3 region has the DNA TGTGCCAGCATACAGGCATTCACCGGGGAGCTGTTTTTT.

The chain employs TRBV11-3 and TRBJ1-1; maybe TRBD1 (6 bases). Germline-derived CDR1 and CDR2 are SGHNT and YENEEA. Trimming took off 2 bases at V and 7 bases at J, with 17 bases between the two ends. This CDR3 contains 15 residues. This CDR3 reads CASSLMWTEKFEAFF. The CDR3 DNA sequence: TGTGCCAGCAGCTTAATGTGGACAGAAAAATTTGAAGCTTTCTTT.

V and J are TRBV6-1 and TRBJ2-7; D is possibly TRBD1 (5 bases). The CDR3 loop spans 14 amino acids. The germline V and J ends were trimmed by 7 bases and 8 bases, with 21 bases remaining between them. Germline values: CDR1 MNHNS, CDR2 SASEGT. CDR3 loop: CASTNTGGSVKQYF. CDR3 nucleotide sequence: TGTGCCAGCACAAATACAGGCGGCTCCGTGAAGCAGTACTTC.